Following are 24 T cell receptor beta chains from one sample sequenced in a study of blood T cell repertoires in COVID-19 (dated by TCRdb to the early 2020s). Preparation of the library involved the immunoSEQ multiplex PCR assay. Drawn from immuneACCESS, this table holds only the in-frame rearrangements with V and J called that TCRdb kept. Clones are partly lost; checked studies trace under half to an unresolved V gene and leave the rest unexplained. This sample comprises 70,000 to 85,000 clones, roughly 78% of them detected only once. The top ten hold roughly a fifth of the sample. The sequenced material came from peripheral blood. The receptors were gathered from a human donor in a cohort sampled during active COVID-19.

This clone came up once. The chain combines TRBV6-1 with TRBJ2-7; 10 nucleotides agree with TRBD2. The V gene end was trimmed by 3 bases and the J gene end by 5 bases; junction bases not matched to a gene: 7. This CDR3 is built from 15 residues. Germline CDR1 MNHNS, CDR2 SASEGT. Here the CDR3 DNA reads TGTGCCAGCAGTGAGTTAGCGGGGGGCCGCGACGAGCAGTACTTC. This encodes CASSELAGGRDEQYF.

This clone was detected only once. This sequence joins TRBV7-8 and TRBJ1-1; no clear D gene. V was cut by 1 base and J by 0 bases, with 12 bases left in between. The CDR3 sequence is 16 residues long. Germline CDR1 SGHVS, CDR2 FQNEAQ. CDR3 in amino acids: CASSLDPHGLNTEAFF. CDR3 bases: TGTGCCAGCAGCTTAGATCCCCACGGGTTGAACACTGAAGCTTTCTTT.

The chain joins TRBV20-1 to TRBJ1-1; tentatively, D is TRBD1 (5 bases). V was clipped by 3 bases and J by 0 bases, with 11 bases between them. This CDR3 region has 14 residues. Per the germline V gene, CDR1 is DFQATT and CDR2 is SNEGSKA (reference sequence). CDR3 sequence reads: CSASIDSLNTEAFF. The CDR3 DNA follows: TGCAGTGCTAGTATTGACAGCTTGAACACTGAAGCTTTCTTT.

The chain carries TRBV27 and TRBJ1-6, with a weak D call TRBD1 (6 bases). The CDR3 spans 14 residues. The germline V gene has CDR1 MNHEY and CDR2 SMNVEV (reference sequence). Trimming removed 6 bases at V and 9 bases at J, with 15 bases between. This CDR3 is CASSPPSQGSPLHF. The CDR3 region has the DNA TGTGCCAGCAGCCCGCCATCACAGGGTTCACCCCTCCACTTT.

CDR3 bases: TGTGCCAGCAGTCCGGGACAGGCCGGAGGCAATCAGCCCCAGCATTTT. The encoded protein is CASSPGQAGGNQPQHF. This sequence joins TRBV28 and TRBJ1-5, with 8 positions matching TRBD1. V shed 5 bases, J shed 2 bases, and the junction held 8 bases outside the gene matches. Germline loops: CDR1 MDHEN, CDR2 SYDVKM. CDR3 size: 16 residues.

This clone was detected a few times. CDR3 in amino acids: CATQQGLAGWTDTQYF. CDR3 nucleotide sequence: TGTGCCACACAGCAGGGACTAGCGGGGTGGACAGATACGCAGTATTTT. V gene TRBV3-1 (or the pseudogene TRBV3-2) combines with J gene TRBJ2-3; 13 bases align to TRBD2. Trimming at V came to 10 bases and at J to 3 bases, leaving 10 bases not matched to a gene. CDR1 is LGHDT and CDR2 is YNNKEL in the germline V gene (reference sequence). The CDR3 length is 16 residues.

This sequence joins TRBV28 and TRBJ1-1; tentatively, D is TRBD1 (5 bases). The CDR3 covers 15 residues. Germline CDR1 is MDHEN and CDR2 is SYDVKM. The V end was cut by 2 bases, the J end by 7 bases, with 17 bases between. CDR3 sequence (DNA): TGTGCCAGCAGTTTAGCGGGCACCGGGGGGGGTGAAGCTTTCTTT. It specifies CASSLAGTGGGEAFF.

V and J are TRBV5-4 and TRBJ2-1, with 8 bases matching TRBD2. After removal of 1 base from V and 0 bases from J, the junction contained 6 bases not matched to a gene. Germline lookup yields CDR1 SGHNT and CDR2 YYREEE (reference sequence). This CDR3 has 17 residues. The CDR3 sequence: CASSLSSGYPSYNEQFF. The CDR3 DNA follows: TGTGCCAGCAGCTTGTCTAGCGGGTACCCCTCCTACAATGAGCAGTTCTTC. Based on the CDR3 plus reference TRBV5-4 and TRBJ2-1, the full variable domain is ETGVTQSPTHLIKTRGQQVTLRCSSQSGHNTVSWYQQALGQGPQFIFQYYREEENGRGNFPPRFSGLQFPNYSSELNVNALELDDSALYLCASSLSSGYPSYNEQFFGPGTRLTVL.

The genes are TRBV30 and TRBJ2-7; TRBD1 is a possible D gene (6 bases). Between the trimmed V and J ends, which lost 0 bases and 7 bases, there was a span of 13 bases. The CDR3 is made up of 13 amino acids. Germline loops: CDR1 GTSNPN, CDR2 SVGIG (reference sequence). CDR3 nucleotides: TGTGCCTGGAGTGTAGGCAGGGGTAGGGAGCAGTACTTC. Translating it yields CAWSVGRGREQYF.

The V call is TRBV5-8, the J call TRBJ2-7; the D gene is possibly TRBD1 (6 bases). Looked up from germline, CDR1 is SGHTS and CDR2 is YDEGEE. This CDR3 has 14 amino acids. The V end lost 4 bases, the J end lost 5 bases, and 16 bases lay between the germline ends. CDR3: CASSRPGVIDEQYF. CDR3 sequence (DNA): TGTGCCAGCAGCCGTCCAGGGGTAATCGACGAGCAGTACTTC.

J is TRBJ1-2 and V is TRBV2; D is ambiguous. The CDR3 has 13 residues. CDR1 SNHLY and CDR2 FYNNEI come from the germline V gene. The V gene lost 4 bases and the J gene lost 7 bases, with 13 bases spanning the gap. The CDR3 bases are TGTGCCAGCAGTGGCCGGGGAGTGGGTGGCTACACCTTC. Its translation: CASSGRGVGGYTF.

The V gene is TRBV5-1, the J gene TRBJ2-3, with 10 nucleotides matching TRBD2. Germline V lookup: CDR1 SGHRS, CDR2 YFSETQ. The CDR3 extends over 16 amino acids. After removal of 4 bases from V and 1 base from J, the junction contained 6 bases not matched to a gene. CDR3 coding DNA: TGCGCCAGCAGCGCACCCGGGACTAGCGGCACAGATACGCAGTATTTT. Protein product: CASSAPGTSGTDTQYF.

The J gene is TRBJ1-3, the V gene TRBV24-1; D gene unclear. CDR1 and CDR2 from the germline V gene are KGHDR and SFDVKD. Trimming removed 8 bases from V and 4 bases from J, with 8 bases in between. The CDR3 contains 12 residues. The CDR3 region has the DNA TGTGCCACCAAGGACTTGGGAAACACCATATATTTT. This sequence encodes CATKDLGNTIYF.

The V and J genes are TRBV10-3 and TRBJ1-5, with D possibly being TRBD1 (5 bases). Germline loops: CDR1 ENHRY, CDR2 SYGVKD. V lost 0 bases and J lost 2, with 8 bases in between. The CDR3 covers 15 residues. CDR3 loop: CAISESGGGNQPQHF. DNA for the CDR3: TGTGCCATCAGTGAGTCGGGGGGTGGCAATCAGCCCCAGCATTTT.

This chain joins TRBV18 and TRBJ2-1; TRBD1 might be the D (6 bases). The CDR3 covers 15 residues. Germline values: CDR1 KGHSH, CDR2 LQKENI. V gave up 4 bases and J gave up 0 bases, with 10 bases separating them. The CDR3 sequence: CASSQTGSSYNEQFF. The CDR3 region has the DNA TGTGCCAGCTCACAGACAGGTAGCTCCTACAATGAGCAGTTCTTC. Variable domain in full (rest from reference TRBV18 and TRBJ2-1): NAGVMQNPRHLVRRRGQEARLRCSPMKGHSHVYWYRQLPEEGLKFMVYLQKENIIDESGMPKERFSAEFPKEGPSILRIQQVVRGDSAAYFCASSQTGSSYNEQFFGPGTRLTVL.

The DNA for the CDR3 is TGTGCCAGCTCACCCGGACTCCGCGCAGAGCAGTACTTC. Residues: CASSPGLRAEQYF. The rearrangement links TRBV18 to TRBJ2-7, with D possibly TRBD2 on 5 matching bases. This CDR3 is built from 13 residues. Germline V gene sequence: CDR1 KGHSH, CDR2 LQKENI. Trimming removed 3 bases from V and 7 bases from J, with 13 bases in between. The full variable domain, with the rest looked up from reference TRBV18 and TRBJ2-7, is NAGVMQNPRHLVRRRGQEARLRCSPMKGHSHVYWYRQLPEEGLKFMVYLQKENIIDESGMPKERFSAEFPKEGPSILRIQQVVRGDSAAYFCASSPGLRAEQYFGPGTRLTVT.

As DNA, the CDR3 is TGTGCCAGCAGTGACGATACCTATGTGGGGGAGGGGACCGGGGAGCTGTTTTTT. Amino acid sequence: CASSDDTYVGEGTGELFF. This chain uses TRBV6-1 with TRBJ2-2; 7 bases map to TRBD2. Germline V CDR1 and CDR2: MNHNS, SASEGT. V shed 3 bases and J 5 bases; nucleotides not matched to a gene: 15. This CDR3 has 18 residues.

This chain uses TRBV7-9 with TRBJ1-4; D possibly corresponds to TRBD1 (6 bases). Trimming shortened V by 1 base and J by 5 bases, and 14 bases separated the two germline ends. The CDR3 consists of 16 residues. The germline V gene has CDR1 SEHNR and CDR2 FQNEAQ (reference sequence). The CDR3 region has the DNA TGTGCCAGCAGCTTAGGAACAGGGTACCGAAATGAAAAACTGTTTTTT. It specifies CASSLGTGYRNEKLFF.

J is TRBJ2-3 and V is TRBV9, with TRBD2 identical over 8 bases. Per the germline V gene, CDR1 is SGDLS and CDR2 is YYNGEE. This CDR3 has 15 amino acids. Germline trimming cut 0 bases from V and 6 bases from J; bases unmatched to any gene: 6. For the CDR3, the DNA is TGTGCCAGCAGCGTAGCGGCTAGCGGGTGGGATACGCAGTATTTT. This sequence encodes CASSVAASGWDTQYF.

This clone came up once. The gene calls are TRBV21-1 and TRBJ2-5; TRBD1 reflects the table's D call only, with no check against the DNA. TRBV21-1 has pseudogene status. The CDR3 spans 17 residues. CDR3 nucleotides: TGTGCCAGCAGCAAAGGCGGACGGGGACAGAGAGAAGAGACCCAGTACTTC. Its translation is CASSKGGRGQREETQYF.

The chain uses TRBV5-1 and TRBJ2-2; possible D gene TRBD1, 7 bases. Germline CDR1 is SGHRS and CDR2 is YFSETQ. V shed 4 bases and J shed 0 bases, with 10 bases lying between them. The CDR3 has 15 amino acids. The CDR3 spells CASSGGTANTGELFF. DNA for the CDR3: TGCGCCAGCAGCGGGGGGACAGCGAACACCGGGGAGCTGTTTTTT.

The V call is TRBV6-1, the J call TRBJ1-2, with a possible D match to TRBD1 (6 bases). This CDR3 comprises 14 residues. Germline V CDR1 and CDR2: MNHNS, SASEGT. Deletions cut 2 bases from V and 6 bases from J, with 13 bases between. CDR3 loop: CASSERGGKNGYTF. DNA for the CDR3: TGTGCCAGCAGTGAAAGGGGGGGTAAGAATGGCTACACCTTC.

The rearrangement uses TRBV4-1 and TRBJ2-3; D gene unclear. This CDR3 is built from 18 residues. The germline gives CDR1 MGHRA, CDR2 YSYEKL. The V and J ends lost 0 bases and 0 bases respectively, with 16 bases between them. The CDR3: CASSQEAQVSSSTDTQYF. DNA for the CDR3: TGCGCCAGCAGCCAAGAGGCCCAGGTCTCGAGTAGCACAGATACGCAGTATTTT.

The chain carries TRBV2 and TRBJ2-2, with D possibly TRBD1 on 5 matching bases. The CDR3 extends over 15 amino acids. Germline V gene data show CDR1 as SNHLY and CDR2 as FYNNEI. The V and J ends lost 7 bases and 4 bases respectively, with 16 bases between them. The CDR3 is CASTEAQVSTGELFF. CDR3 nucleotide sequence: TGTGCCAGCACCGAGGCACAGGTCAGCACCGGGGAGCTGTTTTTT.